The clone carrying this T cell receptor (beta chain) turned up a few times. Its target is not known. This entry belongs to a study of beta chain features in type 1 diabetes. Overall study results and limits: In every one of the four CD4+ subsets, TCRB CDR3s were moderately but significantly shorter in Type 1 diabetes patients. Equally in patients and controls, shorter templates might have been favored by PCR.

The whole isolated RNA underwent reverse transcription, so sequencing captured expressed TCRB transcripts. Produced via immunoSEQ multiplex PCR; TCRdb's table is partial and in-frame only. The sample lists over 650,000 clones, over 12% seen once, with 0.03% to 0.045% in the top ten. The ends were cut back, 3 bases at V and 10 bases at J, with 12 bases in the middle. Germline assignment: CDR1 SGHNT and CDR2 YYREEE (reference sequence). This CDR3 comprises 12 residues. The chain recombines TRBV5-4 with TRBJ2-3; D uncertain. The receptor was derived from a young man with type 1 diabetes. The sample taken for sequencing was naive CD4+ T cells from blood. The DNA for the CDR3 is TGTGCCAGCAGCTCTGATTTGAAGCCGCAGTATTTT. Encoded protein: CASSSDLKPQYF.